Listed here are 20 T cell receptor beta chains from one sample, sequenced in a study of CD8 T cells in ankylosing spondylitis. TCRdb used MiXCR to reprocess the 5' RACE reads, holding one entry per CDR3 protein. The sample records around 25,000 distinct CDR3 sequences, roughly 13% being singletons. Sequencing was performed on blood. These receptors were obtained from a male donor with ankylosing spondylitis or in good health (not recorded which).

This clonotype was seen only a few times. The chain links TRBV20-1 to TRBJ2-1; TRBD2 matches 12 bases. V shed 6 bases, J shed 4 bases, and the junction held 4 bases outside the gene matches. The CDR3 loop spans 14 amino acids. From germline, CDR1 is DFQATT and CDR2 SNEGSKA (reference sequence). The CDR3 sequence: CSAVTSGGYNEQFF. Here the CDR3 DNA reads TGCAGTGCCGTGACTAGCGGGGGATACAATGAGCAGTTCTTC.

This clonotype was observed at least ten times. The rearrangement links TRBV5-1 to TRBJ2-2; D perhaps matches TRBD2 (6 bases). This CDR3 is 15 amino acids long. Trimming shortened V by 7 bases and J by 0 bases, and 13 bases separated the two germline ends. Germline CDR1 reads SGHRS; CDR2 reads YFSETQ. The CDR3: CASRGGGANTGELFF. CDR3 nucleotide sequence: TGCGCCAGCCGAGGTGGCGGGGCGAACACCGGGGAGCTGTTTTTT.

This chain joins TRBV7-2 and TRBJ2-5, with a weak D call TRBD1 (6 bases). CDR3 length equals 14 residues. Per the germline V gene, CDR1 is SGHTA and CDR2 is FQGNSA. Trimming took 5 bases from V and 4 from J, leaving 14 bases between them. CDR3 bases: TGTGCCAGCAGCGGAGACAGGTTCTCAGAGACCCAGTACTTC. This sequence encodes CASSGDRFSETQYF. Using reference TRBV7-2 and TRBJ2-5 for the parts outside the CDR3, the full variable domain is GAGVSQSPSNKVTEKGKDVELRCDPISGHTALYWYRQSLGQGLEFLIYFQGNSAPDKSGLPSDRFSAERTGGSVSTLTIQRTQQEDSAVYLCASSGDRFSETQYFGPGTRLLVL.

This clonotype was observed at least ten times. This sequence joins TRBV12-3 or TRBV12-4 and TRBJ2-2; D possibly corresponds to TRBD2 (5 bases). This CDR3 contains 15 residues. Deletions cut 3 bases from V and 0 bases from J, with 8 bases between. CDR3 in DNA: TGTGCCAGCAGTTTGGCCGGGGCGAACACCGGGGAGCTGTTTTTT. This gives the protein CASSLAGANTGELFF.

In its sample, this clonotype was seen many times. The genes are TRBV5-6 and TRBJ2-3; either TRBD1 or TRBD2 may fit D (5 bases each). The CDR3 is 15 residues long. The V and J ends lost 0 bases and 2 bases respectively, with 10 bases between them. Germline V lookup: CDR1 SGHDT, CDR2 YYEEEE. The CDR3 loop reads CASSLVGENTDTQYF. The CDR3 DNA reads as TGTGCCAGCAGCTTGGTGGGGGAGAACACAGATACGCAGTATTTT. The variable domain in full, completed from reference TRBV5-6 and TRBJ2-3, reads DAGVTQSPTHLIKTRGQQVTLRCSPKSGHDTVSWYQQALGQGPQFIFQYYEEEERQRGNFPDRFSGHQFPNYSSELNVNALLLGDSALYLCASSLVGENTDTQYFGPGTRLTVL.

Only a few counts were recorded for this clonotype. The chain has TRBV20-1 and TRBJ1-2; D may be TRBD1 (6 bases). V dropped 0 bases and J dropped 3 bases, with 11 bases sitting between them. This CDR3 spans 14 amino acids. The germline CDR1 and CDR2 sequences are DFQATT and SNEGSKA (reference sequence). Written as DNA, the CDR3 is TGCAGTGCTAGAGATAACAGGGACTACTATGGCTACACCTTC. Its translation: CSARDNRDYYGYTF.

The chain recombines TRBV5-1 with TRBJ1-2; 9 bases are a match to TRBD1. The CDR3 sequence is 14 residues long. CDR1 is SGHRS, CDR2 YFSETQ, per germline. J gave up 4 bases and V 3 bases, and 4 bases lay outside the gene matches. The chain's CDR3 is CASSWDRDAYGYTF. CDR3 nucleotides: TGCGCCAGCAGCTGGGACAGGGACGCCTATGGCTACACCTTC.

This clonotype was seen ten or more times. The chain employs TRBV20-1 and TRBJ1-5; D remains ambiguous. Germline lookup yields CDR1 DFQATT and CDR2 SNEGSKA (reference sequence). Trimming took off 5 bases at V and 2 bases at J, with 10 bases between the two ends. The CDR3 length is 13 residues. CDR3 sequence reads: CSAGGKGNQPQHF. The CDR3 DNA is TGCAGTGCTGGAGGAAAGGGCAATCAGCCCCAGCATTTT.

This clonotype was detected many times. This chain links TRBV20-1 with TRBJ1-2, with D maybe TRBD1 (5 bases). Germline V gene lookup returns CDR1 DFQATT and CDR2 SNEGSKA (reference sequence). This CDR3 has 12 residues. V dropped 5 bases and J dropped 2 bases, with 9 bases sitting between them. In DNA form, the CDR3 reads TGCAGTGCTCAGGGTTTAAACTATGGCTACACCTTC. Translating it yields CSAQGLNYGYTF.

The rearrangement joins TRBV29-1 to TRBJ2-5; 12 bases map to TRBD1. The CDR3 consists of 17 residues. The V and J ends lost 8 bases and 5 bases, in that order; junction bases with no gene match: 18. In germline, CDR1 is SQVTM, CDR2 ANQGSEA. The CDR3 is CSSRWGLGTGGGETQYF. CDR3 sequence (DNA): TGCAGCTCTCGGTGGGGCCTCGGGACAGGGGGCGGTGAGACCCAGTACTTC.

The chain uses TRBV7-3 and TRBJ2-1, with 8 bases that match TRBD1. Germline loops: CDR1 SGHTA, CDR2 FQGTGA. Trimming at V came to 3 bases and at J to 3 bases, leaving 4 bases not matched to a gene. The CDR3 runs to 15 residues. CDR3 region: CASSLPGTGYNEQFF. The CDR3 DNA reads as TGTGCCAGCAGCTTGCCCGGGACAGGCTACAATGAGCAGTTCTTC.

This clonotype was counted only a few times. CDR3 loop: CATSDPPGHNEQFF. CDR3 DNA: TGTGCCACCAGTGACCCACCGGGCCACAATGAGCAGTTCTTC. The rearrangement uses TRBV24-1 and TRBJ2-1, with D unresolved. Trimming cost V 4 bases and J 5 bases, with 11 bases left between them. Per germline, CDR1 KGHDR and CDR2 SFDVKD. This CDR3 has 14 residues.

This clonotype was seen many times. The CDR3 loop reads CASSPLRNAYEQYF. As DNA, the CDR3 is TGTGCCAGCAGCCCCCTCCGGAATGCCTACGAGCAGTACTTC. The chain employs TRBV14 and TRBJ2-7; D not certain. The CDR3 has 14 residues. Per the germline V gene, CDR1 is SGHDN and CDR2 is FVKESK. V was cut by 4 bases and J by 2 bases, with 12 bases left in between. The variable domain in full, completed from reference TRBV14 and TRBJ2-7, reads EAGVTQFPSHSVIEKGQTVTLRCDPISGHDNLYWYRRVMGKEIKFLLHFVKESKQDESGMPNNRFLAERTGGTYSTLKVQPAELEDSGVYFCASSPLRNAYEQYFGPGTRLTVT.

This clonotype appeared a single time. Possible read error: a much larger clone is one base away. V gene TRBV2 combines with J gene TRBJ2-2; TRBD1 agrees at 7 bases. The CDR3 contains 15 residues. Germline CDR1 SNHLY, CDR2 FYNNEI. This chain's CDR3 is CVSRGQLLNTGELFF. For the CDR3, the DNA is TGTGTCAGCAGGGGACAGCTTCTTAACACCGGGGAGCTGTTTTTT.

This clonotype was picked up many times. CDR3 residues: CASPTQGAGTDTQYF. In DNA form, the CDR3 reads TGTGCCAGCCCTACTCAGGGGGCTGGCACAGATACGCAGTATTTT. The genes are TRBV2 and TRBJ2-3; 8 bases fit TRBD1. Germline CDR1 is SNHLY and CDR2 is FYNNEI. CDR3 size: 15 residues. V dropped 8 bases and J dropped 1; count of bases not matched to a gene: 8. The complete variable domain, with remaining parts taken from reference TRBV2 and TRBJ2-3, reads EPEVTQTPSHQVTQMGQEVILRCVPISNHLYFYWYRQILGQKVEFLVSFYNNEISEKSEIFDDQFSVERPDGSNFTLKIRSTKLEDSAMYFCASPTQGAGTDTQYFGPGTRLTVL.

In its sample, this clonotype was seen many times. V gene TRBV5-1 combines with J gene TRBJ2-1; D gene unclear. From germline, CDR1 is SGHRS and CDR2 YFSETQ. The V end lost 0 bases, the J end lost 1 base, and 14 bases lay between the germline ends. The CDR3 length is 17 residues. CDR3 sequence reads: CASSLAGASGSYNEQFF. CDR3 nucleotides: TGCGCCAGCAGCTTGGCCGGTGCTTCCGGGTCCTACAATGAGCAGTTCTTC.

This clonotype was observed a few times. This chain joins TRBV20-1 and TRBJ2-1, with 13 bases aligning to TRBD2. The CDR3 contains 15 residues. The trim removed 4 bases at V and 4 bases at J, leaving 4 bases unmatched. Germline lookup yields CDR1 DFQATT and CDR2 SNEGSKA (reference sequence). The CDR3, as DNA: TGCAGTGCTACGCAGACTAGCGGGGGGTACAATGAGCAGTTCTTC. Its translation is CSATQTSGGYNEQFF.

This clonotype was picked up a small number of times. The V gene is TRBV6-2 or TRBV6-3, the J gene TRBJ2-1, with 9 positions matching TRBD2. J gave up 5 bases and V 7 bases, and 6 bases lay outside the gene matches. The CDR3 sequence is 14 residues long. Germline V gene data show CDR1 as MNHEY and CDR2 as SVGEGT. The chain's CDR3 is CASTLAGRDNEQFF. DNA for the CDR3: TGTGCCAGCACCCTAGCGGGGAGGGACAATGAGCAGTTCTTC.

This clonotype was observed many times. The gene calls are TRBV12-3 or TRBV12-4 and TRBJ2-1; 10 bases line up with TRBD2. Trimming removed 5 bases from V and 10 bases from J; junction bases left unmatched: 5. The CDR3 sequence is 13 residues long. The CDR3 bases are TGTGCCAGCAGTCCCGCGGGACTAGCGGAGCAGTTCTTC. Translating it yields CASSPAGLAEQFF.

J is TRBJ1-1 and V is TRBV6-6, with D perhaps matching TRBD1 (6 bases). This CDR3 contains 16 residues. From germline, CDR1 is MNHNY and CDR2 SVGAGI (reference sequence). With 2 bases removed from V and 0 bases from J, the gap between germline ends came to 13 bases. CDR3: CASSYPTGGMNTEAFF. The CDR3 coding sequence is TGTGCCAGCAGTTACCCGACAGGAGGTATGAACACTGAAGCTTTCTTT.